The 29 T cell receptor beta chains presented below share a single source sample, sequenced in a study of regulatory T cells in long-lasting Graves disease. Time point denoted: persistent/refractory GD, antithyroid drugs over 5 years with positive TRAb. PBMCs provided the RNA from which the TCR library was made. To make TCR beta libraries, researchers used iRepertoire HTBI primers and Arm-PCR of CDR3 regions. MiXCR, run by TCRdb on the multiplex PCR reads, gives a single entry per CDR3 protein. The top ten clones hold approximately 25% of a sample with a few hundred thousand distinct CDR3 sequences, around 22% of them seen once. The material was peripheral blood mononuclear cells (PBMCs), obtained when the disease was refractory, from a patient treated with antithyroid drugs. These receptors all come from a female donor with Graves disease.

The chain recombines TRBV2 with TRBJ1-3; no firm D call. Germline CDR1 and CDR2: SNHLY and FYNNEI. V lost 6 bases and J 0 bases, leaving 6 bases between the germline ends. CDR3 length equals 13 residues. The CDR3 DNA reads TGTGCCAGCAGGCCCCCCTCTGGAAACACCATATATTTT. Translated, it gives CASRPPSGNTIYF.

This clonotype was observed a few times. The rearrangement links TRBV7-2 to TRBJ1-5; no reliable D call. Trimming took off 1 base at V and 1 base at J, with 8 bases between the two ends. The CDR3 runs 15 residues. Germline V gene sequence: CDR1 SGHTA, CDR2 FQGNSA. CDR3 sequence reads: CASSLGPTSNQPQHF. CDR3 nucleotides: TGTGCCAGCAGCTTAGGGCCTACGAGCAATCAGCCCCAGCATTTT.

The chain uses TRBV6-1 and TRBJ2-1; 14 bases align to TRBD2. Germline V CDR1 and CDR2: MNHNS, SASEGT. This CDR3 is 17 amino acids long. Losses at the gene ends were 5 bases for V and 0 bases for J; bases not matched to a gene: 3. CDR3 nucleotide sequence: TGTGCCAGCAGTAGGACTAGCGGGAGGTTCTCCTACAATGAGCAGTTCTTC. This codes for CASSRTSGRFSYNEQFF.

In this sample, this clonotype turned up many times. The J gene is TRBJ2-5, the V gene TRBV15, with a possible D match to TRBD1 (5 bases). The ends were cut back, 8 bases at V and 5 bases at J, with 9 bases in the middle. Germline CDR1 LNHNV, CDR2 YYDKDF (reference sequence). The CDR3 spans 11 residues. DNA of the CDR3: TGTGCCACCGGACAAAGGGAGACCCAGTACTTC. Translated, it gives CATGQRETQYF.

V gene TRBV12-3 or TRBV12-4 combines with J gene TRBJ1-5; 7 nucleotides match TRBD1. The CDR3 has 15 amino acids. J gave up 5 bases and V 0 bases, and 4 bases lay outside the gene matches. The CDR3 loop is CASSLAATGHQPQHF. The CDR3, as DNA: TGTGCCAGCAGTTTAGCGGCGACAGGGCATCAGCCCCAGCATTTT.

The V and J genes are TRBV4-3 and TRBJ2-5; TRBD2 matches 7 bases. The CDR3 extends over 18 amino acids. From germline, CDR1 is LGHNA and CDR2 YSLEER. V gave up 0 bases and J gave up 2 bases; unmatched junction bases: 12. The CDR3 sequence: CASSQDFPPGGEQETQYF. CDR3 coding DNA: TGCGCCAGCAGCCAAGATTTCCCTCCTGGGGGGGAACAAGAGACCCAGTACTTC.

This clonotype was picked up a small number of times. This rearrangement joins TRBV10-3 to TRBJ2-7, with D unclear. The V end lost 8 bases, the J end lost 7 bases, and 18 bases lay between the germline ends. This CDR3 contains 13 residues. Per germline, CDR1 ENHRY and CDR2 SYGVKD. The CDR3: CAISPGPQMEQYF. In DNA form, the CDR3 reads TGTGCCATCTCCCCAGGCCCACAAATGGAGCAGTACTTC.

The V call is TRBV24-1, the J call TRBJ1-5, with D possibly matching TRBD1 (5 bases). Germline CDR1 KGHDR, CDR2 SFDVKD. The CDR3 contains 19 residues. The germline V and J ends were trimmed by 0 bases and 4 bases, with 21 bases remaining between them. CDR3 residues: CATSDLVRSGAGLNQPQHF. The CDR3 DNA is TGTGCCACCAGTGATTTGGTCCGATCCGGGGCAGGCCTAAATCAGCCCCAGCATTTT.

The rearrangement joins TRBV20-1 to TRBJ2-1, with D possibly called TRBD1 or TRBD2 (5 bases each). Germline loops: CDR1 DFQATT, CDR2 SNEGSKA (reference sequence). V gave up 0 bases and J gave up 6 bases, with 21 bases separating them. This CDR3 has 17 amino acids. The CDR3: CSARDSSPGQLSNEQFF. In DNA, the CDR3 is TGCAGTGCTAGAGATTCCTCCCCGGGGCAGCTTAGCAATGAGCAGTTCTTC.

This clonotype was detected only a few times. J is TRBJ2-7 and V is TRBV7-9; D is perhaps TRBD2 (6 bases). The CDR3 covers 13 residues. Looked up from germline, CDR1 is SEHNR and CDR2 is FQNEAQ (reference sequence). Trimming took 1 base from V and 6 from J, leaving 10 bases between them. The CDR3 loop is CASSLEEGFEQYF. The CDR3 DNA follows: TGTGCCAGCAGCTTAGAGGAGGGATTCGAGCAGTACTTC.

A note on this clonotype: At one boundary the junction diverges from the germline segment, which might be a read error. The chain is built from TRBV30 and TRBJ2-2, with D tentatively TRBD2 (5 bases). Germline V gives CDR1 GTSNPN, CDR2 SVGIG (reference sequence). The CDR3 consists of 15 residues. CDR3 loop: CAWSVLGGGTGEPFF. The CDR3 DNA is TGTGCCTGGAGTGTGCTTGGAGGAGGCACCGGGGAGCCGTTTTTT.

This rearrangement joins TRBV6-2 or TRBV6-3 to TRBJ2-5, with 11 bases fitting TRBD2. The tail of the sequence fits TRBJ2-1 better, so the J call may be wrong. The CDR3 consists of 14 residues. CDR1 MNHEY and CDR2 SVGEGT come from the germline V gene. The CDR3 protein is CASKLAGVNNEQFF. CDR3 DNA: TGTGCCAGCAAACTAGCGGGAGTAAACAATGAGCAGTTCTTC.

The V call is TRBV6-1, the J call TRBJ2-5; unclear D gene. Germline V gene lookup returns CDR1 MNHNS and CDR2 SASEGT. Deletions cut 5 bases from V and 5 bases from J, with 15 bases between. The length of the CDR3 is 14 residues. CDR3 region: CASSLRASRETQYF. The CDR3 DNA reads as TGTGCCAGCAGTCTACGGGCCTCGCGGGAGACCCAGTACTTC.

This clonotype was seen at least ten times. J is TRBJ2-2 and V is TRBV28; no clear D. CDR3 size: 14 residues. Germline CDR1 is MDHEN and CDR2 is SYDVKM. V dropped 6 bases and J dropped 8 bases, with 16 bases sitting between them. The CDR3 protein is CASRTGSKMGELFF. For the CDR3, the DNA is TGTGCCAGCAGAACCGGGTCTAAAATGGGGGAGCTGTTTTTT.

CDR3 sequence reads: CSAWDNSNQPQHF. CDR3 nucleotides: TGCAGTGCTTGGGACAATAGCAATCAGCCCCAGCATTTT. The chain uses TRBV20-1 and TRBJ1-5; D is perhaps TRBD1 (6 bases). V shed 5 bases and J shed 0 bases, with 8 bases lying between them. Germline V gene lookup returns CDR1 DFQATT and CDR2 SNEGSKA (reference sequence). The CDR3 totals 13 residues.

This clonotype was counted between two and nine times. The chain couples TRBV5-1 to TRBJ1-2; D is possibly TRBD1 (6 bases). Trimming removed 4 bases at V and 8 bases at J, with 18 bases between. Germline CDR1 is SGHRS and CDR2 is YFSETQ. The CDR3 spans 14 residues. This CDR3 is CASSLRMAGAGYTF. In nucleotides, the CDR3 is TGCGCCAGCAGCCTGCGCATGGCAGGGGCCGGCTACACCTTC.

This chain connects TRBV20-1 to TRBJ1-2; TRBD1 agrees at 8 bases. Germline CDR1 DFQATT, CDR2 SNEGSKA (reference sequence). The CDR3 contains 14 residues. DNA of the CDR3: TGCAGCGCACCGGACAGGGTTTCGAACTATGGCTACACCTTC. It specifies CSAPDRVSNYGYTF.

In its sample, this clonotype was seen many times. This rearrangement joins TRBV6-2 or TRBV6-3 to TRBJ2-7, with 9 bases that match TRBD2. The V gene's germline CDR1 is MNHEY and CDR2 SVGEGT. J was trimmed by 9 bases and V by 6 bases; bases with no gene match: 15. This CDR3 region has 15 residues. The chain's CDR3 is CASRQLAGVYFRQYF. The DNA of the CDR3 is TGTGCCAGCAGACAATTAGCGGGAGTCTACTTTCGGCAGTACTTC.

This clonotype was detected only a few times. V is TRBV7-9 and J is TRBJ1-6, with D perhaps TRBD1 (6 bases). Germline V gene sequence: CDR1 SEHNR, CDR2 FQNEAQ (reference sequence). The CDR3 is 14 residues long. Trimming shortened V by 4 bases and J by 5 bases, and 9 bases separated the two germline ends. The CDR3 here is CASSWDTNNSPLHF. CDR3 coding DNA: TGTGCCAGCAGCTGGGACACGAATAATTCACCCCTCCACTTT.

This clonotype was observed many times. The J gene is TRBJ2-6, the V gene TRBV12-3 or TRBV12-4, with D uncertain. This CDR3 spans 13 amino acids. The germline V and J ends were trimmed by 3 bases and 1 base, with 1 base remaining between them. The CDR3 sequence: CASSLSGANVLTF. CDR3 sequence (DNA): TGTGCCAGCAGTTTGTCTGGGGCCAACGTCCTGACTTTC.

This sequence joins TRBV12-3 or TRBV12-4 and TRBJ1-5, with D uncertain. The CDR3 extends over 13 amino acids. V lost 7 bases and J lost 6, with 13 bases in between. The chain's CDR3 is CASTPAVSQPQHF. The CDR3 DNA reads as TGTGCCAGCACCCCGGCCGTTAGTCAGCCCCAGCATTTT.

The chain carries TRBV11-2 and TRBJ2-1; D may be TRBD1 or TRBD2 (5 bases each). The CDR3 contains 14 residues. Looked up from germline, CDR1 is SGHAT and CDR2 is FQNNGV. The germline V and J ends were trimmed by 6 bases and 6 bases, with 15 bases remaining between them. CDR3 sequence (DNA): TGTGCCAGCAGAGTGCCTTTAGGGACCAATGAGCAGTTCTTC. Translating gives CASRVPLGTNEQFF.

This clonotype occurred a few times. The rearrangement joins TRBV20-1 to TRBJ1-4; 8 bases match TRBD1. Germline values: CDR1 DFQATT, CDR2 SNEGSKA (reference sequence). The CDR3 spans 13 residues. With V trimmed by 7 bases and J by 4 bases, 5 bases remained unmatched. CDR3 in amino acids: CSVPQGDNEKLFF. CDR3 DNA sequence: TGCAGTGTCCCACAGGGGGATAATGAAAAACTGTTTTTT.

The sample holds a few counts of this clonotype. V is TRBV19 and J is TRBJ1-5; perhaps TRBD1 as D (5 bases). V dropped 3 bases and J dropped 1 base, with 7 bases sitting between them. This CDR3 has 14 amino acids. The germline gives CDR1 LNHDA, CDR2 SQIVND (reference sequence). This CDR3 is CASSMGGSNQPQHF. The CDR3 DNA sequence: TGTGCCAGTAGTATGGGGGGGAGCAATCAGCCCCAGCATTTT.

This chain joins TRBV20-1 and TRBJ2-1; the match to TRBD2 covers 11 bases. Germline CDR1 DFQATT, CDR2 SNEGSKA (reference sequence). The CDR3 totals 18 residues. V was pared by 1 base and J by 0 bases, with 8 bases of the junction left unmatched. This chain's CDR3 is CSARGPGLAVSSYNEQFF. The CDR3 DNA reads TGCAGTGCTAGAGGGCCGGGACTAGCGGTGAGCTCCTACAATGAGCAGTTCTTC.

V and J are TRBV9 and TRBJ2-3, with D perhaps TRBD1 or TRBD2 (5 bases each). CDR1 is SGDLS, CDR2 YYNGEE, per germline. CDR3 length: 15 residues. Deletions cut 3 bases from V and 1 base from J, with 12 bases between. CDR3 bases: TGTGCCAGCAGCGCCGGGACCAGAGGCACAGATACGCAGTATTTT. The encoded protein is CASSAGTRGTDTQYF. Combining the CDR3 with reference TRBV9 and TRBJ2-3 gives the whole variable domain DSGVTQTPKHLITATGQRVTLRCSPRSGDLSVYWYQQSLDQGLQFLIQYYNGEERAKGNILERFSAQQFPDLHSELNLSSLELGDSALYFCASSAGTRGTDTQYFGPGTRLTVL.

This sequence joins TRBV30 and TRBJ1-1, with unresolved D. Germline V gene data show CDR1 as GTSNPN and CDR2 as SVGIG (reference sequence). This CDR3 contains 16 residues. Trimming took 2 bases from V and 0 from J, leaving 16 bases between them. As DNA, the CDR3 is TGTGCCTGGAGTTTGGGTCGGCTGGGATTGAACACTGAAGCTTTCTTT. This gives the protein CAWSLGRLGLNTEAFF.

This clonotype came up a few times. V and J are TRBV10-3 and TRBJ2-7; a possible D gene is TRBD2 (6 bases). The CDR3 spans 12 residues. V lost 5 bases and J 3 bases, leaving 8 bases between the germline ends. From germline, CDR1 is ENHRY and CDR2 SYGVKD. The CDR3 DNA follows: TGTGCCATCAGTCGGGACTTCTACGAGCAGTACTTC. Its translation is CAISRDFYEQYF.

The rearrangement joins TRBV19 to TRBJ1-6; D remains ambiguous. The germline V gene encodes CDR1 LNHDA and CDR2 SQIVND (reference sequence). This CDR3 has 13 amino acids. Trimming took off 1 base at V and 8 bases at J, with 6 bases between the two ends. CDR3 DNA: TGTGCCAGTAGTATAGGGGAAGATTCACCCCTCCACTTT. Its protein product is CASSIGEDSPLHF.